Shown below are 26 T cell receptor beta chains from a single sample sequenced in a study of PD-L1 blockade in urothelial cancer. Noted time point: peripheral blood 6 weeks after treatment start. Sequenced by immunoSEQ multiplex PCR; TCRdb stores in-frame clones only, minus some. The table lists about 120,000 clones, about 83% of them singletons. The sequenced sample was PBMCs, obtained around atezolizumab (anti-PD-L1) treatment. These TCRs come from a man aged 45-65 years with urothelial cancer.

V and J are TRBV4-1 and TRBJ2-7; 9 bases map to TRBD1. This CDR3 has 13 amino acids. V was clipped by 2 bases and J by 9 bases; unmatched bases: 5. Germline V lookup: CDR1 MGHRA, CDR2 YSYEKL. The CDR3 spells CASSQRQGVLQYF. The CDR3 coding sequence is TGCGCCAGCAGCCAACGACAGGGGGTACTGCAGTACTTC.

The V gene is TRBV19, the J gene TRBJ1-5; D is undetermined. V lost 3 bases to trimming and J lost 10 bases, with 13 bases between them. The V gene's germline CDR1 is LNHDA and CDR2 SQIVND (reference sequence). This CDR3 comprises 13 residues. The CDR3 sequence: CASSIKGGGPQHF. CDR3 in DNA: TGTGCCAGTAGTATTAAGGGAGGAGGCCCCCAGCATTTT.

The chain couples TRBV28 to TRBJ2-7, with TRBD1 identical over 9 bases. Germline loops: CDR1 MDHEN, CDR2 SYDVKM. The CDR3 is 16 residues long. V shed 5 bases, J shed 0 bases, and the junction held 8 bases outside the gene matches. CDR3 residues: CASSTADRGLSYEQYF. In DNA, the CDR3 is TGTGCCAGCAGTACGGCGGACAGGGGACTCTCCTACGAGCAGTACTTC.

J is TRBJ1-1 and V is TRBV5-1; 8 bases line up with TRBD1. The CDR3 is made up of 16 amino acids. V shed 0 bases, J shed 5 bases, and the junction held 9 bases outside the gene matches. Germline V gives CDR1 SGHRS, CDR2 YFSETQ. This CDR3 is CASSLVPDRAGTEAFF. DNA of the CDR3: TGCGCCAGCAGCTTGGTACCGGACAGGGCGGGAACTGAAGCTTTCTTT.

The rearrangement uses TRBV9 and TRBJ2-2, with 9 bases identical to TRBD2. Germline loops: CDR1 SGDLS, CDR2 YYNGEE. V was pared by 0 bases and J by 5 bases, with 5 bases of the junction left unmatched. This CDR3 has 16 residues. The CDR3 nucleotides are TGTGCCAGCAGCGTAGGGGGTAGCGGGAGTACCGGGGAGCTGTTTTTT. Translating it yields CASSVGGSGSTGELFF.

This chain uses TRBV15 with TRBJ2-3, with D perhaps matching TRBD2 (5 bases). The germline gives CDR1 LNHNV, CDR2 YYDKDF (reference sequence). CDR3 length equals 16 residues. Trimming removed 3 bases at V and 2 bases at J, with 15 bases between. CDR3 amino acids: CATSRGGLGPTDTQYF. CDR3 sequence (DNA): TGTGCCACCAGCAGGGGCGGGCTGGGCCCCACAGATACGCAGTATTTT.

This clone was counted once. The CDR3 DNA is TGTGCCAGCAGTTTCGCGGTAGCCTACGAGCAGTACTTC. Protein product: CASSFAVAYEQYF. V usage is TRBV28 and J usage is TRBJ2-7; D is undetermined. CDR1 and CDR2 (germline): MDHEN, SYDVKM. There are 13 residues in the CDR3. The ends were cut back, 3 bases at V and 2 bases at J, with 8 bases in the middle. Drawing the rest from reference TRBV28 and TRBJ2-7, the complete variable domain is DVKVTQSSRYLVKRTGEKVFLECVQDMDHENMFWYRQDPGLGLRLIYFSYDVKMKEKGDIPEGYSVSREKKERFSLILESASTNQTSMYLCASSFAVAYEQYFGPGTRLTVT.

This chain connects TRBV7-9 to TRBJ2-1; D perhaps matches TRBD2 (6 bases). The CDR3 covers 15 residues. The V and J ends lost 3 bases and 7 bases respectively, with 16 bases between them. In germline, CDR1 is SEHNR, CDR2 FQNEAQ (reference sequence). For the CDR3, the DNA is TGTGCCAGCAGCTTTGGACTACGAAGAGAGAATGAGCAGTTCTTC. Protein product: CASSFGLRRENEQFF.

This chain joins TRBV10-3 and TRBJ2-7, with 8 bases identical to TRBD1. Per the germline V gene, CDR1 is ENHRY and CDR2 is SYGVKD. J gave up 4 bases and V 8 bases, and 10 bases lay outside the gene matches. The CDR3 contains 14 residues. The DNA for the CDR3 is TGTGCCATCCGATCAGGACAGGGTGGGTACGAGCAGTACTTC. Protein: CAIRSGQGGYEQYF.

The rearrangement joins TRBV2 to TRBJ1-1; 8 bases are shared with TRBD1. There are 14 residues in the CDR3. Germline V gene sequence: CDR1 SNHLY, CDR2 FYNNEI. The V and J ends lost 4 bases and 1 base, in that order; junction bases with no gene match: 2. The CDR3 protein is CASSVGTGNTEAFF. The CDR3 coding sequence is TGTGCCAGCAGTGTAGGGACAGGGAACACTGAAGCTTTCTTT.

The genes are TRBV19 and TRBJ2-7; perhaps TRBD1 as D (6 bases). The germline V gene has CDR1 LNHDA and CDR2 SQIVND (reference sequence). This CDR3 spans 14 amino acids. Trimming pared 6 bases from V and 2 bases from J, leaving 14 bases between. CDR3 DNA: TGTGCCAGTAGACCCGACAGGATGGCCTACGAGCAGTACTTC. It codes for CASRPDRMAYEQYF.

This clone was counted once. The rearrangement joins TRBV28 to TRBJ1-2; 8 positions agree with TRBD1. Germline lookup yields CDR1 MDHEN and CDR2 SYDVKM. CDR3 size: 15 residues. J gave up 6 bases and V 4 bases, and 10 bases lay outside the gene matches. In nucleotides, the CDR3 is TGTGCCAGCAGTTCTAGCCAGGGGGCCTTGCATGGCTACACCTTC. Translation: CASSSSQGALHGYTF.

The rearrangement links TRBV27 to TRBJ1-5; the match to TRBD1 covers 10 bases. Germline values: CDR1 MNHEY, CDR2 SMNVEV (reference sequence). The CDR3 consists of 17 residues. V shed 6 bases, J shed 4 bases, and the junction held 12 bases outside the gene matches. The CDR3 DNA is TGTGCCAGCAGCCCGGGACAGGGGTTTCCAAGGAATCAGCCCCAGCATTTT. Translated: CASSPGQGFPRNQPQHF.

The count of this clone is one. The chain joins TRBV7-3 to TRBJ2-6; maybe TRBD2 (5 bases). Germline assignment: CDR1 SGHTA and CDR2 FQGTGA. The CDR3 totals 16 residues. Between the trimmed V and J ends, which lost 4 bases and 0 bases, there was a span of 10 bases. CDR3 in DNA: TGTGCCAGCAGCTCGGACTCCGGCTCTGGGGCCAACGTCCTGACTTTC. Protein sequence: CASSSDSGSGANVLTF.

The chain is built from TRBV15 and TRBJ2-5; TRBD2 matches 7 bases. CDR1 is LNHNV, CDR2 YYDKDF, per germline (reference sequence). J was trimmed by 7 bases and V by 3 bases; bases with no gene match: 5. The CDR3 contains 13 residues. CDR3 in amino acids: CATSRPAGVTQYF. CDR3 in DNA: TGTGCCACCAGCAGGCCGGCGGGGGTGACCCAGTACTTC.

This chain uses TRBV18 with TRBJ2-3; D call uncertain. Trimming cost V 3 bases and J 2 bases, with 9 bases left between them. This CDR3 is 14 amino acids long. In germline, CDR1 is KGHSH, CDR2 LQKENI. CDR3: CASSPPVLTDTQYF. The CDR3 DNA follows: TGTGCCAGCTCACCCCCTGTCCTCACAGATACGCAGTATTTT.

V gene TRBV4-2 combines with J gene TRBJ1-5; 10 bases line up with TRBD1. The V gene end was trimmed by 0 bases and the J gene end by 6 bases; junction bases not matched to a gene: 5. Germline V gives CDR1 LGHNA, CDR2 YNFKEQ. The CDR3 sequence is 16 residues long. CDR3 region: CASSQELTGGGQPQHF. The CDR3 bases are TGTGCCAGCAGCCAAGAGTTGACAGGGGGCGGTCAGCCCCAGCATTTT.

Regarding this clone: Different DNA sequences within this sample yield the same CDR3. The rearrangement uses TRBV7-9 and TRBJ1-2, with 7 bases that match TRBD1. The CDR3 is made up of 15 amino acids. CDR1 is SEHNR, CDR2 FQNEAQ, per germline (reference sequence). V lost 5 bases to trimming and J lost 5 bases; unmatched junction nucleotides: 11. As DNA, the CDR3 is TGTGCCAGCAGCCCCGGCCAGGGGGTTTTTTATGGCTACACCTTC. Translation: CASSPGQGVFYGYTF.

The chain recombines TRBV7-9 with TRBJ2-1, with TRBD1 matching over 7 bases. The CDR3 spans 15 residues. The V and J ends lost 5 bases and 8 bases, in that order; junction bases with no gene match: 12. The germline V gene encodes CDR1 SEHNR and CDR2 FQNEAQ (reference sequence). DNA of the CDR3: TGTGCCAGCAGCGTACTGACAGGGTTGTGGGATGAGCAGTTCTTC. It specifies CASSVLTGLWDEQFF.

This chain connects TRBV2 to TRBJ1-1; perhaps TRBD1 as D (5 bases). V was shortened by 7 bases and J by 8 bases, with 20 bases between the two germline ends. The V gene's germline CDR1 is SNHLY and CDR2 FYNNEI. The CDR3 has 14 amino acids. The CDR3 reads CASTRAGKFREAFF. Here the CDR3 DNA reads TGTGCCAGCACCAGGGCAGGAAAATTTAGGGAAGCTTTCTTT.

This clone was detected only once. The CDR3 spells CASRVSPFTGNTIYF. In nucleotides, the CDR3 is TGTGCCAGTCGGGTGTCTCCCTTTACTGGAAACACCATATATTTT. V usage is TRBV19 and J usage is TRBJ1-3; D remains ambiguous. CDR3 length: 15 amino acids. The V gene lost 8 bases and the J gene lost 2 bases, with 16 bases spanning the gap. Germline-derived CDR1 and CDR2 are LNHDA and SQIVND (reference sequence).

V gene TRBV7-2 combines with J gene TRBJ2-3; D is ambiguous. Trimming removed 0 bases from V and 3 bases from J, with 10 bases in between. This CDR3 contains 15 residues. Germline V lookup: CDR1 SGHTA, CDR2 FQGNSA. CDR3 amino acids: CASSLALSPTDTQYF. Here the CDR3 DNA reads TGTGCCAGCAGCTTAGCTCTCTCCCCTACAGATACGCAGTATTTT.

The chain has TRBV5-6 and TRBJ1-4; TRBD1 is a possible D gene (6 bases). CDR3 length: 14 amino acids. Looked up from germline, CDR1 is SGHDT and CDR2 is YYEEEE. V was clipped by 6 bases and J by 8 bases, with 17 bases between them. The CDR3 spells CASTRGGRGEKLFF. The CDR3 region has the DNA TGTGCCAGCACGAGGGGGGGGCGCGGAGAAAAACTGTTTTTT.

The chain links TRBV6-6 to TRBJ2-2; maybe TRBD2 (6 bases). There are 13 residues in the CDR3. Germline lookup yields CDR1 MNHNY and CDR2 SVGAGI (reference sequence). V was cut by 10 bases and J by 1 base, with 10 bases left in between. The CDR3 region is CATTGLNTGELFF. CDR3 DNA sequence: TGTGCCACAACGGGACTGAACACCGGGGAGCTGTTTTTT.

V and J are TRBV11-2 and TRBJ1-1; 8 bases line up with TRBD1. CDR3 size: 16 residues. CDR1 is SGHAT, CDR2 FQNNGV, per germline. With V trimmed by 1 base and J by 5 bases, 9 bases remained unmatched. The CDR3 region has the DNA TGTGCCAGCAGCTTAGGAGGACAGGGCGTAGGGACTGAAGCTTTCTTT. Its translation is CASSLGGQGVGTEAFF.

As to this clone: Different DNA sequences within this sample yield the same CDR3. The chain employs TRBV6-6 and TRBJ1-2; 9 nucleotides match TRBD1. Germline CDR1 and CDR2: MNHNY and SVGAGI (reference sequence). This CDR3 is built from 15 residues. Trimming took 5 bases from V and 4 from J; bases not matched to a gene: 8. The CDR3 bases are TGTGCCAGCAGTCTACCGGGACAGGGATCCTATGGCTACACCTTC. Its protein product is CASSLPGQGSYGYTF.